A single sample is the source of the 8 T cell receptor beta chains below, sequenced in a study of tumor-infiltrating lymphocytes in primary liver carcinoma. Unsorted whole blood yielded blood RNA, and germline DNA was extracted as well. TCR beta cDNA was made from roughly 450 ng total RNA with a constant-region primer. Three-round nested multiplex PCR performed with slightly modified ARM-PCR produced the TCR beta libraries. Amplification in the first two PCR rounds was performed using TRBV1-TRBV30 forward primers and a C-beta reverse primer for 10 cycles each. TCRdb fed the multiplex PCR reads into MiXCR, producing one record per CDR3 protein. The sample has 180,000 or so distinct CDR3 sequences; 50% to 75% are singletons. Sequencing input: peripheral blood. The source of these receptors is a man aged 35-49 years with primary liver carcinoma and hepatitis B virus infection.

This clonotype was detected only a few times. The chain employs TRBV12-3 or TRBV12-4 and TRBJ2-2; D is undetermined. This CDR3 is 15 amino acids long. V shed 1 base and J shed 0 bases, with 6 bases lying between them. CDR3 in amino acids: CASSLGLPNTGELFF. The CDR3 DNA sequence: TGTGCCAGCAGTTTAGGGCTTCCGAACACCGGGGAGCTGTTTTTT.

The chain combines TRBV12-3 or TRBV12-4 with TRBJ1-1, with D perhaps TRBD1 (6 bases). This CDR3 spans 13 amino acids. V lost 7 bases and J lost 7, with 16 bases in between. The CDR3: CASIQQGMGEAFF. The CDR3 DNA reads TGTGCCAGCATTCAGCAGGGGATGGGTGAAGCTTTCTTT.

This clonotype came up many times. The V call is TRBV11-2, the J call TRBJ2-7; D might be TRBD1 (6 bases). The length of the CDR3 is 15 residues. Germline CDR1 reads SGHAT; CDR2 reads FQNNGV. Trimming took 1 base from V and 2 from J, leaving 12 bases between them. CDR3 region: CASSLVTGHTYEQYF. For the CDR3, the DNA is TGTGCCAGCAGCTTAGTGACAGGACACACCTACGAGCAGTACTTC.

Worth noting for this clonotype: The conserved final phenylalanine or tryptophan is absent from the CDR3, which likely points to a read error. The chain combines TRBV11-3 with TRBJ2-1; TRBD2 might be the D (5 bases). V lost 0 bases and J lost 10, with 10 bases in between. The CDR3 totals 13 residues. CDR1 is SGHNT and CDR2 is YENEEA in the germline V gene. CDR3 sequence (DNA): TGTGCCAGCAGCTTAGATCAAGAGGGCGAGCAGTTCTTA. Translating gives CASSLDQEGEQFL.

This clonotype has ten or more counts. The chain has TRBV11-2 and TRBJ2-1; D possibly corresponds to TRBD2 (5 bases). This CDR3 has 13 amino acids. The germline CDR1 and CDR2 sequences are SGHAT and FQNNGV. Trimming shortened V by 1 base and J by 10 bases, and 11 bases separated the two germline ends. The CDR3 here is CASSLGGDGEQFF. The CDR3 DNA sequence: TGTGCCAGCAGCTTAGGGGGAGACGGAGAGCAGTTCTTC.

This clonotype was seen a few times. V usage is TRBV10-3 and J usage is TRBJ2-7; 9 nucleotides agree with TRBD2. Germline assignment: CDR1 ENHRY and CDR2 SYGVKD. J gave up 3 bases and V 6 bases, and 6 bases lay outside the gene matches. The CDR3 is made up of 14 amino acids. The CDR3 reads CAIREGAGGYEQYF. The CDR3 DNA follows: TGTGCCATCAGGGAGGGAGCGGGGGGCTACGAGCAGTACTTC.

This clonotype has at least ten counts. The chain is built from TRBV5-4 and TRBJ2-5; weak D call: TRBD2 (5 bases). The CDR3 runs to 16 residues. Per the germline V gene, CDR1 is SGHNT and CDR2 is YYREEE (reference sequence). V was clipped by 3 bases and J by 5 bases, with 20 bases between them. CDR3 DNA: TGTGCCAGCAGCTCGGGATACAAGGAAGGCTCTGAGACCCAGTACTTC. Translated, it gives CASSSGYKEGSETQYF.

The chain carries TRBV11-2 and TRBJ2-1, with 12 bases fitting TRBD2. This CDR3 region has 16 residues. Germline CDR1 SGHAT, CDR2 FQNNGV. V gave up 3 bases and J gave up 9 bases; unmatched junction bases: 9. CDR3 region: CASSLVPVLAGGEQFF. The CDR3 bases are TGTGCCAGCAGCTTGGTTCCGGTACTAGCGGGAGGTGAGCAGTTCTTC.